The 23 T cell receptor beta chains presented below share a single source sample, sequenced in a study of blood T cell repertoires in COVID-19. Assay used: immunoSEQ multiplex PCR; TCRdb lists only in-frame clones, some missing. The table lists approximately 300,000 clones, roughly 85% of them singletons. Sample: PBMCs or T cells enriched from blood (not recorded which). Receptors originate from a woman aged 25 to 45 who had recovered from COVID-19.

This clone occurred once. The chain links TRBV7-2 to TRBJ1-5; D possibly corresponds to TRBD1 (5 bases). CDR1 and CDR2 (germline): SGHTA, FQGNSA. CDR3 size: 14 residues. Trimming left V 4 bases short and J 4 bases short, with 11 bases between. The CDR3 reads CASSSQVQNQPQHF. For the CDR3, the DNA is TGTGCCAGCAGCTCACAGGTCCAAAATCAGCCCCAGCATTTT.

This clone was detected a few times. The chain links TRBV11-2 to TRBJ2-7; 8 bases agree with TRBD1. V lost 0 bases and J lost 6; bases outside the gene matches: 7. Germline loops: CDR1 SGHAT, CDR2 FQNNGV. CDR3 size: 15 residues. The CDR3 spells CASSLEPGGASEQYF. The CDR3 region has the DNA TGTGCCAGCAGCTTAGAGCCAGGGGGCGCTTCCGAGCAGTACTTC.

The chain has TRBV5-1 and TRBJ1-3; tentatively, D is TRBD1 (6 bases). Germline CDR1 reads SGHRS; CDR2 reads YFSETQ. The CDR3 runs 15 residues. V was trimmed by 4 bases and J by 0 bases, leaving 11 bases between them. The CDR3 sequence is CASSPGQTSGNTIYF. CDR3 coding DNA: TGCGCCAGCAGCCCCGGACAGACCTCTGGAAACACCATATATTTT.

The rearrangement links TRBV28 to TRBJ2-1; D may be TRBD1 (5 bases). V lost 6 bases, J lost 9 bases, and 18 bases lay in between. Germline-derived CDR1 and CDR2 are MDHEN and SYDVKM. The CDR3 has 14 amino acids. In DNA, the CDR3 is TGTGCCAGCAGGGCAGGGCTTTCGTGGGGTGAGCAGTTCTTC. It specifies CASRAGLSWGEQFF.

V and J are TRBV9 and TRBJ2-3, with TRBD2 as a possible D gene (5 bases). Between the trimmed V and J ends, which lost 0 bases and 2 bases, there was a span of 7 bases. Germline CDR1 and CDR2: SGDLS and YYNGEE. The CDR3 sequence is 14 residues long. The CDR3 DNA reads TGTGCCAGCAGCGTAGGAGGGCTCACAGATACGCAGTATTTT. Translating gives CASSVGGLTDTQYF. Using reference TRBV9 and TRBJ2-3 for the parts outside the CDR3, the full variable domain is DSGVTQTPKHLITATGQRVTLRCSPRSGDLSVYWYQQSLDQGLQFLIQYYNGEERAKGNILERFSAQQFPDLHSELNLSSLELGDSALYFCASSVGGLTDTQYFGPGTRLTVL.

The rearrangement joins TRBV7-9 to TRBJ2-2, with D perhaps matching TRBD1 (6 bases). V was shortened by 5 bases and J by 2 bases, with 15 bases between the two germline ends. Germline-derived CDR1 and CDR2 are SEHNR and FQNEAQ (reference sequence). This CDR3 region has 16 residues. The CDR3 region has the DNA TGTGCCAGCAGCCCGCAGGGGCTTTTCAACACCGGGGAGCTGTTTTTT. Protein sequence: CASSPQGLFNTGELFF.

The V call is TRBV10-2, the J call TRBJ1-6; perhaps TRBD1 as D (5 bases). CDR1 and CDR2 (germline): WSHSY, SAAADI. V was clipped by 0 bases and J by 6 bases, with 12 bases between them. There are 16 residues in the CDR3. CDR3 in DNA: TGCGCCAGCAGTGAGTCGGCTCAGGGAGGTAATTCACCCCTCCACTTT. It specifies CASSESAQGGNSPLHF.

The V gene is TRBV28, the J gene TRBJ2-1; TRBD2 might be the D (6 bases). The ends were cut back, 3 bases at V and 6 bases at J, with 12 bases in the middle. This CDR3 has 14 amino acids. Germline V gives CDR1 MDHEN, CDR2 SYDVKM. The CDR3 DNA is TGTGCCAGCAGTTTTATGCGGGGCCGCAATGAGCAGTTCTTC. Translation gives CASSFMRGRNEQFF.

Only one count was recorded for this clone. The rearrangement uses TRBV6-5 and TRBJ2-1; tentative D call: TRBD2 (6 bases). CDR3 length equals 13 residues. V was clipped by 5 bases and J by 9 bases, with 14 bases between them. The germline V gene encodes CDR1 MNHEY and CDR2 SVGAGI. The CDR3 loop reads CASSPLRGSEQFF. The CDR3 DNA reads TGTGCCAGCAGTCCTCTTCGGGGGAGTGAGCAGTTCTTC.

This clone was picked up one time. This rearrangement joins TRBV5-1 to TRBJ1-1; 7 positions agree with TRBD1. V shed 0 bases and J 0 bases; nucleotides not matched to a gene: 5. The CDR3 has 16 amino acids. The germline V gene encodes CDR1 SGHRS and CDR2 YFSETQ. CDR3 in amino acids: CASSLGVGTVNTEAFF. In DNA form, the CDR3 reads TGCGCCAGCAGCTTGGGGGTGGGGACAGTGAACACTGAAGCTTTCTTT.

This clone was seen only a few times. The identical CDR3 is also encoded by other nucleotide sequences in the sample. The J gene is TRBJ1-6, the V gene TRBV5-1, with TRBD1 matching over 11 bases. J was trimmed by 9 bases and V by 4 bases; bases with no gene match: 6. CDR3 length: 15 residues. CDR1 SGHRS and CDR2 YFSETQ come from the germline V gene. The CDR3 here is CASSPKGQGGSPLHF. DNA for the CDR3: TGCGCCAGCAGCCCCAAGGGACAGGGGGGTTCACCCCTCCACTTT.

The genes are TRBV2 and TRBJ1-4, with TRBD1 identical over 8 bases. Germline CDR1 reads SNHLY; CDR2 reads FYNNEI. The V gene end was trimmed by 4 bases and the J gene end by 5 bases; junction bases not matched to a gene: 3. The CDR3 runs 14 residues. CDR3 DNA: TGTGCCAGCAGTGCCAGGGGGCAAAATGAAAAACTGTTTTTT. This translates into CASSARGQNEKLFF.

The chain is built from TRBV10-2 and TRBJ1-6; 7 bases map to TRBD1. Germline assignment: CDR1 WSHSY and CDR2 SAAADI. CDR3 length equals 19 residues. J lost 13 bases, V lost 4 bases, and 25 bases had no gene match. The CDR3 reads CASSGGQGGLFTPSSPLHF. In DNA, the CDR3 is TGCGCCAGCAGTGGGGGTCAGGGGGGTCTCTTTACGCCCAGCTCGCCCCTCCACTTT.

The CDR3 DNA sequence: TGTGCCAGCAGGATCAGGAGGGATACGCAGTATTTT. Translation: CASRIRRDTQYF. The chain recombines TRBV2 with TRBJ2-3; tentative D call: TRBD2 (5 bases). V lost 6 bases to trimming and J lost 6 bases, with 10 bases between them. Germline V gene data show CDR1 as SNHLY and CDR2 as FYNNEI. This CDR3 has 12 residues.

The chain has TRBV7-9 and TRBJ1-6; 7 nucleotides agree with TRBD1. This CDR3 comprises 16 residues. The germline CDR1 and CDR2 sequences are SEHNR and FQNEAQ (reference sequence). V shed 3 bases, J shed 4 bases, and the junction held 6 bases outside the gene matches. Here the CDR3 reads CASSLSGGFYNSPLHF. In DNA, the CDR3 is TGTGCCAGCAGCTTGTCAGGGGGATTTTATAATTCACCCCTCCACTTT.

The chain carries TRBV9 and TRBJ2-4; TRBD2 is a possible D gene (5 bases). This CDR3 contains 15 residues. Trimming pared 0 bases from V and 0 bases from J, leaving 7 bases between. Germline V gives CDR1 SGDLS, CDR2 YYNGEE. The CDR3 DNA is TGTGCCAGCAGCGTAGCGGGATTAGCCAAAAACATTCAGTACTTC. Translating it yields CASSVAGLAKNIQYF. The whole variable domain, filled in from reference TRBV9 and TRBJ2-4, reads DSGVTQTPKHLITATGQRVTLRCSPRSGDLSVYWYQQSLDQGLQFLIQYYNGEERAKGNILERFSAQQFPDLHSELNLSSLELGDSALYFCASSVAGLAKNIQYFGAGTRLSVL.

This chain joins TRBV10-1 and TRBJ1-1, with D perhaps TRBD1 (5 bases). This CDR3 has 13 amino acids. Germline-derived CDR1 and CDR2 are WNHNN and SYGVQD (reference sequence). V lost 5 bases to trimming and J lost 1 base, with 8 bases between them. The CDR3 nucleotides are TGCGCCAGCAGTCAGGGTCCGAACACTGAAGCTTTCTTT. This gives the protein CASSQGPNTEAFF.

The chain recombines TRBV7-3 with TRBJ2-2; 7 bases are shared with TRBD2. Germline CDR1 and CDR2: SGHTA and FQGTGA. V was clipped by 3 bases and J by 0 bases; unmatched bases: 4. The CDR3 extends over 16 amino acids. The CDR3 loop is CASSFQSGANTGELFF. For the CDR3, the DNA is TGTGCCAGCAGCTTCCAAAGCGGGGCGAACACCGGGGAGCTGTTTTTT.

This clone was seen at least ten times. The V and J genes are TRBV6-4 and TRBJ2-2; D possibly corresponds to TRBD2 (6 bases). Germline assignment: CDR1 MRHNA and CDR2 SNTAGT. V gave up 3 bases and J gave up 1 base, with 9 bases separating them. The CDR3 consists of 15 residues. CDR3 DNA: TGTGCCAGCAGTGAGGGCGGGATGAACACCGGGGAGCTGTTTTTT. Amino acids: CASSEGGMNTGELFF.

This chain connects TRBV7-2 to TRBJ1-2; TRBD1 might be the D (6 bases). The CDR3 has 14 amino acids. Trimming took 5 bases from V and 2 from J, leaving 12 bases between them. From germline, CDR1 is SGHTA and CDR2 FQGNSA. The CDR3 bases are TGTGCCAGCAGCCCGGGACACCTAAACTATGGCTACACCTTC. This encodes CASSPGHLNYGYTF. Full variable domain (outside the CDR3, taken from reference TRBV7-2 and TRBJ1-2): GAGVSQSPSNKVTEKGKDVELRCDPISGHTALYWYRQSLGQGLEFLIYFQGNSAPDKSGLPSDRFSAERTGGSVSTLTIQRTQQEDSAVYLCASSPGHLNYGYTFGSGTRLTVV.

The chain recombines TRBV29-1 with TRBJ2-3; D not resolved. This CDR3 contains 12 residues. Trimming took 3 bases from V and 2 from J, leaving 6 bases between them. Germline V gene data show CDR1 as SQVTM and CDR2 as ANQGSEA. The DNA for the CDR3 is TGCAGCGTTGAGGGCTACACAGATACGCAGTATTTT. This codes for CSVEGYTDTQYF.

This clone came up once. The genes are TRBV28 and TRBJ2-4; possible D gene TRBD2, 5 bases. Trimming shortened V by 4 bases and J by 0 bases, and 19 bases separated the two germline ends. Germline V gene sequence: CDR1 MDHEN, CDR2 SYDVKM. The CDR3 contains 18 residues. Here the CDR3 reads CASSSPRSADLAKNIQYF. The DNA of the CDR3 is TGTGCCAGCAGTTCTCCGAGGTCAGCGGATCTAGCCAAAAACATTCAGTACTTC.

V usage is TRBV28 and J usage is TRBJ2-7; 8 bases align to TRBD2. CDR1 and CDR2 (germline): MDHEN, SYDVKM. The CDR3 is made up of 14 amino acids. The V gene end was trimmed by 3 bases and the J gene end by 2 bases; junction bases not matched to a gene: 3. As DNA, the CDR3 is TGTGCCAGCAGTTTGGGACTAGGCACCTACGAGCAGTACTTC. As protein: CASSLGLGTYEQYF.